This TCR beta chain was observed in a study of STAT3 mutations in large granular lymphocyte leukemia. As to this clone: No antigen is known for it.

Whole-study findings and limits: In T-cell large granular lymphocyte leukemia, about half of patients showed multiple immunodominant subclonotypes.

The CDR3 has 16 amino acids. Germline V gene data show CDR1 as MNHEY and CDR2 as SMNVEV (reference sequence). V lost 0 bases and J 0 bases, leaving 9 bases between the germline ends. The data were produced by immunoSEQ multiplex PCR, yet TCRdb's version contains in-frame clones alone and is incomplete. Of approximately 12,000 clones in the sample, approximately 80% are singletons; the top ten hold about 50%. This receptor was identified in a man aged 60 to 75 with T-cell large granular lymphocyte leukemia. Some clones in this sample may be carry-over from other donors' samples. The chain joins TRBV27 to TRBJ2-1; D call uncertain. What was sequenced was peripheral blood mononuclear cells. The CDR3 loop reads CASSLSWDYSYNEQFF. The CDR3 nucleotides are TGTGCCAGCAGTTTATCGTGGGATTACTCCTACAATGAGCAGTTCTTC.